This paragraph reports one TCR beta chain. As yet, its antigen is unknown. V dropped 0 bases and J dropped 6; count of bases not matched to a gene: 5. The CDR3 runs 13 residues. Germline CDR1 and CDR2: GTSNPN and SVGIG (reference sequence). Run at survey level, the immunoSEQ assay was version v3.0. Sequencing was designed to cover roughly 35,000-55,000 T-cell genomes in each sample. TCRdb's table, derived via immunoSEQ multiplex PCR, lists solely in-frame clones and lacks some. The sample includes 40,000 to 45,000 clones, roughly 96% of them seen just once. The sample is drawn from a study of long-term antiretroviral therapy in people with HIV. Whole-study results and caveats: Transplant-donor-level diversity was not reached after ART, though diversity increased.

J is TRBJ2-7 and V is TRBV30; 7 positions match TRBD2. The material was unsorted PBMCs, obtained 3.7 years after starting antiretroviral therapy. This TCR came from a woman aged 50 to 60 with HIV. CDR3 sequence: CAWSVHPGGEQYF. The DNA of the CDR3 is TGTGCCTGGAGTGTACATCCGGGGGGCGAGCAGTACTTC.